One sample yielded the 2 T cell receptor beta chains listed below, sequenced in a study of Tregs in tolerant kidney transplant recipients (dated by TCRdb to the late 2010s). The library was made by the immunoSEQ multiplex PCR assay. Sourced from immuneACCESS, this table was stored by TCRdb with only in-frame sequences that have V and J called. A share of the clones is absent; for the studies checked, an unresolved V gene accounts for under half, and the remainder has no known explanation. The sample records approximately 260,000 clones, more than 65% of which are singletons. The ten largest clones add up to approximately 0.69% of the sample. The sequenced material came from CD4+ T cells from blood. The receptors derive from a human donor in good health.

The gene calls are TRBV2 and TRBJ1-1; tentatively, D is TRBD1 (5 bases). The V end lost 6 bases, the J end lost 5 bases, and 10 bases lay between the germline ends. The CDR3 is made up of 12 amino acids. Germline V gene data show CDR1 as SNHLY and CDR2 as FYNNEI. CDR3 residues: CASRKGSTEAFF. CDR3 nucleotide sequence: TGTGCCAGCAGGAAGGGGTCGACTGAAGCTTTCTTT.

The rearrangement joins TRBV4-2 to TRBJ1-1; the D is unclear. V dropped 1 base and J dropped 0 bases, with 12 bases sitting between them. This CDR3 comprises 16 residues. Germline CDR1 is LGHNA and CDR2 is YNFKEQ. This chain's CDR3 is CASSQAQVAVNTEAFF. In nucleotides, the CDR3 is TGTGCCAGCAGCCAAGCCCAAGTCGCAGTGAACACTGAAGCTTTCTTT.